What follows are 27 T cell receptor beta chains derived from one specimen sequenced in a study of persistence of HIV-infected CD4 T cells. Their specific antigens are unknown. Sequencing used immunoSEQ version 4 in survey mode. Measured with immunoSEQ multiplex PCR; TCRdb has only the in-frame clones, and not every one. The table lists tens of thousands of clones, just under 90% of them singletons. This nonspecific control used anti-CD3/anti-CD28 bead stimulation of CD4+ T cells. Sorting of responding CD4+ T cells relied on upregulated CD40 ligand together with CD69. This sample comprised CD4+ T cells sorted from PBMCs after approximately 19-hour stimulation, obtained from a patient who received antiretroviral therapy. These receptors came from an adult woman with HIV who was CMV-seropositive.

This clone was found once. Since no conserved phenylalanine or tryptophan closes the CDR3, a read error is the likely cause. The DNA is omitted, as the CDR3 cannot be located on it reliably, and the CDR3 follows TCRdb's listing. V usage is TRBV21-1 and J usage is TRBJ2-3; the tabulated D call, TRBD1, remains unverified against the DNA. TRBV21-1 is deemed a pseudogene. The CDR3 adds up to 12 amino acids, both ends counted. The CDR3 spells CASSKGGDRVGP.

The V gene is TRBV12-5, the J gene TRBJ1-4; D is perhaps TRBD1 (5 bases). The CDR3 spans 14 residues. The ends were cut back, 5 bases at V and 8 bases at J, with 15 bases in the middle. The V gene's germline CDR1 is LGHNT and CDR2 FRNRAP. CDR3 protein: CASGLDNRGEKLFF. CDR3 in DNA: TGTGCTAGTGGTCTGGACAATCGTGGGGAAAAACTGTTTTTT. The complete variable domain, with remaining parts taken from reference TRBV12-5 and TRBJ1-4, reads DARVTQTPRHKVTEMGQEVTMRCQPILGHNTVFWYRQTMMQGLELLAYFRNRAPLDDSGMPKDRFSAEMPDATLATLKIQPSEPRDSAVYFCASGLDNRGEKLFFGSGTQLSVL.

V is TRBV24-1 and J is TRBJ2-5; 7 bases map to TRBD2. J was trimmed by 5 bases and V by 4 bases; bases with no gene match: 9. The CDR3 contains 15 residues. Per germline, CDR1 KGHDR and CDR2 SFDVKD. The DNA of the CDR3 is TGTGCCACCAGTGACCCGTTAGCGGGTGGGGAGACCCAGTACTTC. Residues: CATSDPLAGGETQYF.

The chain recombines TRBV24-1 with TRBJ2-1; 10 nucleotides align to TRBD2. The V gene's germline CDR1 is KGHDR and CDR2 SFDVKD. The CDR3 contains 16 residues. V gave up 3 bases and J gave up 3 bases; unmatched junction bases: 4. CDR3 sequence reads: CATSDPPSGGYNEQFF. CDR3 coding DNA: TGTGCCACCAGTGATCCGCCTAGCGGGGGCTACAATGAGCAGTTCTTC.

The gene calls are TRBV6-1 and TRBJ2-7; 10 positions match TRBD1. V lost 6 bases, J lost 5 bases, and 10 bases stayed unmatched. The CDR3 sequence is 15 residues long. Germline V CDR1 and CDR2: MNHNS, SASEGT. For the CDR3, the DNA is TGTGCCAGCAGCGCGGGACAGGGGTTGTCAGACGAGCAGTACTTC. Protein product: CASSAGQGLSDEQYF.

V gene TRBV27 combines with J gene TRBJ2-7, with 10 nucleotides matching TRBD2. The V and J ends lost 3 bases and 6 bases, in that order; junction bases with no gene match: 8. CDR1 is MNHEY, CDR2 SMNVEV, per germline (reference sequence). The CDR3 runs 15 residues. The CDR3 nucleotides read TGTGCCAGCAGTTTTACGGGACTAGCGCCCCTCGAGCAGTACTTC. Translation: CASSFTGLAPLEQYF.

The chain uses TRBV11-3 and TRBJ2-1; D is unclear. This CDR3 is 13 amino acids long. Trimming stripped 0 bases from V and 4 bases from J, with 4 bases between. The germline V gene has CDR1 SGHNT and CDR2 YENEEA. The CDR3 DNA sequence: TGTGCCAGCAGCTTAGACCAATACAATGAGCAGTTCTTC. Translation gives CASSLDQYNEQFF.

V is TRBV27 and J is TRBJ2-2; no definite D call. The CDR3 totals 13 residues. The germline CDR1 and CDR2 sequences are MNHEY and SMNVEV (reference sequence). Trimming removed 4 bases from V and 1 base from J, with 4 bases in between. The CDR3 nucleotides read TGTGCCAGCAGTTCTCAGAACACCGGGGAGCTGTTTTTT. It translates to CASSSQNTGELFF.

V usage is TRBV24-1 and J usage is TRBJ2-3; D gene uncertain. Between the trimmed V and J ends, which lost 10 bases and 6 bases, there was a span of 22 bases. The V gene's germline CDR1 is KGHDR and CDR2 SFDVKD. The CDR3 has 15 amino acids. The CDR3, as DNA: TGTGCCACGGGGAACCGTCGAGGCTCGACCGATACGCAGTATTTT. This gives the protein CATGNRRGSTDTQYF.

The J gene is TRBJ2-4, the V gene TRBV28, with TRBD1 matching 11 bases. Trimming took 6 bases from V and 3 from J; bases not matched to a gene: 7. This CDR3 has 16 amino acids. Per the germline V gene, CDR1 is MDHEN and CDR2 is SYDVKM. The CDR3 coding sequence is TGTGCCAGCAGACCTTGGACAGGGGGCAGCAAAAACATTCAGTACTTC. Encoded protein: CASRPWTGGSKNIQYF.

The V gene is TRBV29-1, the J gene TRBJ1-1, with D perhaps matching TRBD1 (5 bases). The CDR3 loop spans 12 amino acids. V gave up 7 bases and J gave up 0 bases, with 9 bases separating them. From germline, CDR1 is SQVTM and CDR2 ANQGSEA. This chain's CDR3 is CSARDLNTEAFF. The CDR3 DNA sequence: TGCAGCGCCAGGGACTTGAACACTGAAGCTTTCTTT.

This chain connects TRBV3-1 (or the pseudogene TRBV3-2) to TRBJ1-3; no clear D gene. Trimming shortened V by 0 bases and J by 0 bases, and 9 bases separated the two germline ends. The CDR3 consists of 16 residues. The V gene's germline CDR1 is LGHDT and CDR2 YNNKEL (reference sequence). The CDR3 sequence: CASSQDWVSSGNTIYF. CDR3 nucleotides: TGTGCCAGCAGCCAAGATTGGGTTTCCTCTGGAAACACCATATATTTT.

This sequence joins TRBV24-1 and TRBJ2-1; D is unresolved. The CDR3 has 14 residues. CDR1 and CDR2 (germline): KGHDR, SFDVKD. The V end lost 4 bases, the J end lost 3 bases, and 9 bases lay between the germline ends. For the CDR3, the DNA is TGTGCCACCAGTGACCCCGGAAGCTACAATGAGCAGTTCTTC. This codes for CATSDPGSYNEQFF.

The V call is TRBV11-2, the J call TRBJ2-2; 9 nucleotides align to TRBD2. Germline assignment: CDR1 SGHAT and CDR2 FQNNGV. The CDR3 extends over 18 amino acids. V lost 1 base and J lost 3; bases outside the gene matches: 9. CDR3 in amino acids: CASSLVPPSGTYTGELFF. The CDR3 DNA sequence: TGTGCCAGCAGCTTAGTACCCCCTAGCGGGACCTACACCGGGGAGCTGTTTTTT.

The J gene is TRBJ2-5, the V gene TRBV11-3; D is perhaps TRBD2 (6 bases). Germline values: CDR1 SGHNT, CDR2 YENEEA. With 6 bases removed from V and 5 bases from J, the gap between germline ends came to 16 bases. This CDR3 is built from 14 residues. Here the CDR3 reads CASSTVGRRETQYF. The CDR3, as DNA: TGTGCCAGCAGTACGGTTGGGAGGCGGGAGACCCAGTACTTC.

The chain is built from TRBV6-5 and TRBJ2-3; D is unresolved. Germline-derived CDR1 and CDR2 are MNHEY and SVGAGI. The V gene lost 8 bases and the J gene lost 6 bases, with 18 bases spanning the gap. This CDR3 is built from 14 residues. CDR3 sequence (DNA): TGTGCCAGCGCGGTCGGAAGCCTCGGGGATACGCAGTATTTT. It encodes CASAVGSLGDTQYF.

The chain uses TRBV4-3 and TRBJ1-2; no firm D call. This CDR3 contains 14 residues. V lost 0 bases to trimming and J lost 4 bases, with 9 bases between them. From germline, CDR1 is LGHNA and CDR2 YSLEER. CDR3 nucleotides: TGCGCCAGCAGCCAAGAGTGGCAGCCCTATGGCTACACCTTC. This codes for CASSQEWQPYGYTF.

The rearrangement uses TRBV28 and TRBJ1-2; TRBD1 might be the D (5 bases). The germline gives CDR1 MDHEN, CDR2 SYDVKM. V lost 5 bases and J 4 bases, leaving 11 bases between the germline ends. This CDR3 is built from 13 residues. Here the CDR3 DNA reads TGTGCCAGCAGTCCCAGGGCAGGCTATGGCTACACCTTC. Protein product: CASSPRAGYGYTF.

CDR3 loop: CASSSETTGPGNTIYF. In nucleotides, the CDR3 is TGCGCCAGCAGCTCGGAAACTACAGGGCCTGGAAACACCATATATTTT. This chain links TRBV5-1 with TRBJ1-3, with D possibly being TRBD1 (6 bases). The V end lost 3 bases, the J end lost 2 bases, and 15 bases lay between the germline ends. The CDR3 is 16 amino acids. Germline lookup yields CDR1 SGHRS and CDR2 YFSETQ.

The V and J genes are TRBV2 and TRBJ2-7; either TRBD1 or TRBD2 may supply D (7 bases each). Germline V gene data show CDR1 as SNHLY and CDR2 as FYNNEI. The CDR3 covers 14 residues. V was pared by 7 bases and J by 6 bases, with 19 bases between. CDR3 sequence (DNA): TGTGCCAGCAAGTTCTCTCAGGGGGAGGGCGAGCAGTACTTC. Amino acids: CASKFSQGEGEQYF.

The chain joins TRBV5-1 to TRBJ1-1, with TRBD1 matching over 7 bases. Germline V CDR1 and CDR2: SGHRS, YFSETQ. The CDR3 length is 15 residues. Losses at the gene ends were 4 bases for V and 2 bases for J; bases not matched to a gene: 8. CDR3 in amino acids: CASSPWGTDNTEAFF. In DNA, the CDR3 is TGCGCCAGCAGCCCTTGGGGGACAGACAACACTGAAGCTTTCTTT. The full variable domain, rest sourced from reference TRBV5-1 and TRBJ1-1, is KAGVTQTPRYLIKTRGQQVTLSCSPISGHRSVSWYQQTPGQGLQFLFEYFSETQRNKGNFPGRFSGRQFSNSRSEMNVSTLELGDSALYLCASSPWGTDNTEAFFGQGTRLTVV.

The genes are TRBV6-5 and TRBJ1-5; 11 bases are shared with TRBD1. CDR1 is MNHEY, CDR2 SVGAGI, per germline. This CDR3 contains 15 residues. V was pared by 6 bases and J by 5 bases, with 6 bases of the junction left unmatched. The CDR3 region is CASSRTGGGDQPQHF. CDR3 nucleotide sequence: TGTGCCAGCAGCCGGACAGGGGGCGGCGATCAGCCCCAGCATTTT.

The V call is TRBV28, the J call TRBJ1-2; TRBD1 agrees at 10 bases. V trimming: 7 bases; J trimming: 3 bases; junction bases outside the gene matches: 5. The CDR3 covers 14 residues. Looked up from germline, CDR1 is MDHEN and CDR2 is SYDVKM. The DNA of the CDR3 is TGTGCCAGCACAGGACAGGGGGGATACTATGGCTACACCTTC. Translated: CASTGQGGYYGYTF.

CDR3 nucleotides: TGTGCCAGCTCACCAGGGAATAGCAATCAGCCCCAGCATTTT. Translation gives CASSPGNSNQPQHF. V is TRBV18 and J is TRBJ1-5; the D is unclear. V lost 2 bases to trimming and J lost 0 bases, with 5 bases between them. Germline V gene data show CDR1 as KGHSH and CDR2 as LQKENI. CDR3 size: 14 residues. The full variable domain, with the rest looked up from reference TRBV18 and TRBJ1-5, is NAGVMQNPRHLVRRRGQEARLRCSPMKGHSHVYWYRQLPEEGLKFMVYLQKENIIDESGMPKERFSAEFPKEGPSILRIQQVVRGDSAAYFCASSPGNSNQPQHFGDGTRLSIL.

V is TRBV5-5 and J is TRBJ1-1; D unclear. The V gene lost 0 bases and the J gene lost 2 bases, with 5 bases spanning the gap. Germline loops: CDR1 SGHKS, CDR2 YYEKEE (reference sequence). The CDR3 is made up of 13 amino acids. The CDR3 sequence: CASSLGGNTEAFF. CDR3 sequence (DNA): TGTGCCAGCAGCTTGGGGGGAAACACTGAAGCTTTCTTT.

The V gene is TRBV20-1, the J gene TRBJ1-2; the D is unclear. Germline CDR1 is DFQATT and CDR2 is SNEGSKA (reference sequence). V was pared by 3 bases and J by 4 bases, with 12 bases between. The CDR3 is 13 amino acids. The CDR3, as DNA: TGCAGTGCTAGTCTAAGTCCGGCCTATGGCTACACCTTC. The encoded protein is CSASLSPAYGYTF.

The CDR3 sequence is CASRALGALGEKLFF. The CDR3 DNA is TGTGCCAGTAGGGCCCTGGGGGCGCTGGGTGAAAAACTGTTTTTT. This chain joins TRBV19 and TRBJ1-4; D may be TRBD1 (6 bases). Between the trimmed V and J ends, which lost 6 bases and 7 bases, there was a span of 18 bases. Germline CDR1 LNHDA, CDR2 SQIVND (reference sequence). The CDR3 contains 15 residues.